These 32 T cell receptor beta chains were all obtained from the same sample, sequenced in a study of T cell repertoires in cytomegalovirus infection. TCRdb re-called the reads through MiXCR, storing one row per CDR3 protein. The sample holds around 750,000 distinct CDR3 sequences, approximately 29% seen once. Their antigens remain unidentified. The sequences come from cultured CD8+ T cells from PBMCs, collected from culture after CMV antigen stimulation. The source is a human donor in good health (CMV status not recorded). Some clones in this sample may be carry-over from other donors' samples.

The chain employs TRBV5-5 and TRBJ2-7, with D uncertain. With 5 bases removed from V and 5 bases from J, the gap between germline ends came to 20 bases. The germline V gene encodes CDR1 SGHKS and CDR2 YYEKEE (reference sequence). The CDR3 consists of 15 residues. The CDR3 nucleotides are TGTGCCAGCAGACCCTTTCTACCGCCACAGAACGAGCAGTACTTC. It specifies CASRPFLPPQNEQYF.

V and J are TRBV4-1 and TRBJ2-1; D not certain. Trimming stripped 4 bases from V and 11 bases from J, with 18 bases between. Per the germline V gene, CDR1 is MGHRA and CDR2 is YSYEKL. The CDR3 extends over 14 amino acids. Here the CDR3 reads CASSPGIASAKQFF. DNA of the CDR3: TGCGCCAGCAGCCCTGGCATTGCGTCGGCCAAGCAGTTCTTC.

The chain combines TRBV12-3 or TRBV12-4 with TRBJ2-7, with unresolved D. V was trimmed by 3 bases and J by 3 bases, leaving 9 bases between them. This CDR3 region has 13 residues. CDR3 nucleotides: TGTGCCAGCAGTTTCGACCTAGGCTACGAGCAGTACTTC. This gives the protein CASSFDLGYEQYF.

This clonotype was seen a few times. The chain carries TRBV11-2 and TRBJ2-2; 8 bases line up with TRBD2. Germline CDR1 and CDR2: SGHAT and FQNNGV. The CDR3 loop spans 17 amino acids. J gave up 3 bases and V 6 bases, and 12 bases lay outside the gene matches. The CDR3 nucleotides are TGTGCCAGCAGTCATCGGCGGGGGGCCCCCGACACCGGGGAGCTGTTTTTT. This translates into CASSHRRGAPDTGELFF.

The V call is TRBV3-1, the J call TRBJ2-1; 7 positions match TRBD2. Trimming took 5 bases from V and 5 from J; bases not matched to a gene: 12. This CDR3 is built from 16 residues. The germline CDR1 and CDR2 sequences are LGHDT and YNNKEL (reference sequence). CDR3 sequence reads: CASSFPSGAGDNEQFF. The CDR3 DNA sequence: TGTGCCAGCAGCTTTCCGAGCGGGGCCGGGGACAATGAGCAGTTCTTC.

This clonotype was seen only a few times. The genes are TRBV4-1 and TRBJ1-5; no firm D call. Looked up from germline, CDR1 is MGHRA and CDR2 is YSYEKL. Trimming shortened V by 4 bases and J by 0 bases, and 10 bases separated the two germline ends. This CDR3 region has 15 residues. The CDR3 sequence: CASSLSRSSNQPQHF. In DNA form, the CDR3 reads TGCGCCAGCAGCCTAAGCCGGAGTAGCAATCAGCCCCAGCATTTT.

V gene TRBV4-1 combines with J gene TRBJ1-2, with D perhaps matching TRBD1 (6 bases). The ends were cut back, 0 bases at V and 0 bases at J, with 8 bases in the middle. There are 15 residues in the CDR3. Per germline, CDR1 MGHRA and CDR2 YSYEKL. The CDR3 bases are TGCGCCAGCAGCCAAGATGGGACAACTAACTATGGCTACACCTTC. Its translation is CASSQDGTTNYGYTF.

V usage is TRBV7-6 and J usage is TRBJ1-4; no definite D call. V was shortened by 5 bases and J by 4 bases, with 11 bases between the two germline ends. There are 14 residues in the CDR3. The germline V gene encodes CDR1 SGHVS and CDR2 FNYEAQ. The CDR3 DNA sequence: TGTGCCAGCAGCGCCGGCTCCCGTAATGAAAAACTGTTTTTT. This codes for CASSAGSRNEKLFF. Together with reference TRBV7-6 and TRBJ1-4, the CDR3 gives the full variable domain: GAGVSQSPRYKVTKRGQDVALRCDPISGHVSLYWYRQALGQGPEFLTYFNYEAQQDKSGLPNDRFSAERPEGSISTLTIQRTEQRDSAMYRCASSAGSRNEKLFFGSGTQLSVL.

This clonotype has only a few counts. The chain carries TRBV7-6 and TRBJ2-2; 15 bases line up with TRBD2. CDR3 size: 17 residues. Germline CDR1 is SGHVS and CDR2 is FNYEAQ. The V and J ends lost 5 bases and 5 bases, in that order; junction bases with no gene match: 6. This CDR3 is CASSPGLAGGETGELFF. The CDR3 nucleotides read TGTGCCAGCAGCCCGGGACTAGCGGGGGGCGAGACCGGGGAGCTGTTTTTT.

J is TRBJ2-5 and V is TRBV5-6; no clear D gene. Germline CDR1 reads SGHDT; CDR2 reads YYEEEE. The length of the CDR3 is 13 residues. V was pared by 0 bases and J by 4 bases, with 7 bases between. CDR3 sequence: CASSLANLETQYF. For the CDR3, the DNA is TGTGCCAGCAGCTTGGCTAATTTAGAGACCCAGTACTTC.

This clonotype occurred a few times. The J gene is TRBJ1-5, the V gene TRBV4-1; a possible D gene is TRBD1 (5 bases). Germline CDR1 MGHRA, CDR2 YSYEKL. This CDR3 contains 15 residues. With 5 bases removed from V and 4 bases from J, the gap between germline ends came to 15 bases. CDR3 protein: CASSKGHQRNQPQHF. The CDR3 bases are TGCGCCAGCAGCAAAGGACACCAAAGGAATCAGCCCCAGCATTTT.

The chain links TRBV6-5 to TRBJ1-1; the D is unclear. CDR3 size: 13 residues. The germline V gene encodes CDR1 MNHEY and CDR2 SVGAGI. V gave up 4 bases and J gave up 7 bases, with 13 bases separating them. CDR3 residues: CASSFGPRVEAFF. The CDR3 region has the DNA TGTGCCAGCAGTTTCGGCCCTAGGGTTGAAGCTTTCTTT.

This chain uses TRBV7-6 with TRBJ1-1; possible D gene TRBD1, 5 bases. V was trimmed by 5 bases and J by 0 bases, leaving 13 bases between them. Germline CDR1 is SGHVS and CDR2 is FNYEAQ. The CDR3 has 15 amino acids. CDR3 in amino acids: CASSHRGGVNTEAFF. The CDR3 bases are TGTGCCAGCAGCCATCGCGGAGGGGTGAACACTGAAGCTTTCTTT.

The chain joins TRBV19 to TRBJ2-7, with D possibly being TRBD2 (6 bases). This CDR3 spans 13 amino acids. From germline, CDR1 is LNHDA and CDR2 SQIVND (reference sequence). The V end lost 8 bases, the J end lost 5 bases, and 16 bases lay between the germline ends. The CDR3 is CASSLAPGDEQYV. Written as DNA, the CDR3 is TGTGCCAGTTCACTCGCGCCGGGGGACGAGCAGTACGTC.

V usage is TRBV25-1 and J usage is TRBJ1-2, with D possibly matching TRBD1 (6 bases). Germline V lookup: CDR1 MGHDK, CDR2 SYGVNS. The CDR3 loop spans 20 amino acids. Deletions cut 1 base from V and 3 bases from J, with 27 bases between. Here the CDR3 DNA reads TGTGCCAGCAGTGAATGGACGGAACAGGCGACAGGCGATTACGACTATGGCTACACCTTC. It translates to CASSEWTEQATGDYDYGYTF.

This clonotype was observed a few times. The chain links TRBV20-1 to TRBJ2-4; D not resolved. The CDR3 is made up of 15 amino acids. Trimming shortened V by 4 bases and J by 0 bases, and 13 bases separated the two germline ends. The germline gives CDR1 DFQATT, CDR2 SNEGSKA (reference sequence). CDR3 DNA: TGCAGTGCTATGGTGGAACCCCTAGCCAAAAACATTCAGTACTTC. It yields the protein CSAMVEPLAKNIQYF.

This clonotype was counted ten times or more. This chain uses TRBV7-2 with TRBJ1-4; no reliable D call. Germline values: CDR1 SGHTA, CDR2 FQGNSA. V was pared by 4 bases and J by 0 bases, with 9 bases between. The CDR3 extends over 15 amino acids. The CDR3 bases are TGTGCCAGCAGCTATACATTTGCAACTAATGAAAAACTGTTTTTT. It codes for CASSYTFATNEKLFF. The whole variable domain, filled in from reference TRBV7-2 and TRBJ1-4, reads GAGVSQSPSNKVTEKGKDVELRCDPISGHTALYWYRQSLGQGLEFLIYFQGNSAPDKSGLPSDRFSAERTGGSVSTLTIQRTQQEDSAVYLCASSYTFATNEKLFFGSGTQLSVL.

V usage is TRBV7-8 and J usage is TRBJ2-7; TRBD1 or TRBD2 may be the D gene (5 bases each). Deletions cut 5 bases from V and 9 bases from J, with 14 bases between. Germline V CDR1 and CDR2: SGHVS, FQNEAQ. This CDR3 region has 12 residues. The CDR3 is CASSQGTGGQYF. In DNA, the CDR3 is TGTGCCAGCAGCCAAGGGACCGGCGGGCAGTACTTC.

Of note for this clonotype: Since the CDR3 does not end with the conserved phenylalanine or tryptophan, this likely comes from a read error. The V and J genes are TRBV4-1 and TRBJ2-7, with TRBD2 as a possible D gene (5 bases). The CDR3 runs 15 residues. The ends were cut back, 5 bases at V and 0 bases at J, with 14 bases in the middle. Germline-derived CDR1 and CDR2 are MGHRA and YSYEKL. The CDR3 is CASSYSTGSSYEQYI. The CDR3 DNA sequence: TGCGCCAGCAGCTATAGCACGGGGAGCTCCTACGAGCAGTACATC.

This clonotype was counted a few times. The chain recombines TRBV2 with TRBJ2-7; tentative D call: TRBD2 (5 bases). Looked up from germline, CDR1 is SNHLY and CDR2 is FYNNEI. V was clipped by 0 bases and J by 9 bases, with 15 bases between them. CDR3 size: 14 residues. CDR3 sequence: CASSEAEVGVGQYV. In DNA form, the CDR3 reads TGTGCCAGCAGTGAAGCGGAGGTCGGGGTTGGGCAGTACGTC.

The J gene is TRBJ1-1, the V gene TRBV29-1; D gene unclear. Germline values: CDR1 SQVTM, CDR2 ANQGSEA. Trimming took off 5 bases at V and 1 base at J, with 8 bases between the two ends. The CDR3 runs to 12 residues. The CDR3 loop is CSVPDANTEAFF. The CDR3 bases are TGCAGCGTTCCTGACGCGAACACTGAAGCTTTCTTT. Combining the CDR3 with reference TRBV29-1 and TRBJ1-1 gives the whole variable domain SAVISQKPSRDICQRGTSLTIQCQVDSQVTMMFWYRQQPGQSLTLIATANQGSEATYESGFVIDKFPISRPNLTFSTLTVSNMSPEDSSIYLCSVPDANTEAFFGQGTRLTVV.

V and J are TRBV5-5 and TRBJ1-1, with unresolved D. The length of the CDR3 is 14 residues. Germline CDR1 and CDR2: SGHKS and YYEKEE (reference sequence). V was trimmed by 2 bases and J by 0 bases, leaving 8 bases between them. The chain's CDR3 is CASSFRRVNTEAFF. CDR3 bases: TGTGCCAGCAGCTTCAGGAGGGTGAACACTGAAGCTTTCTTT.

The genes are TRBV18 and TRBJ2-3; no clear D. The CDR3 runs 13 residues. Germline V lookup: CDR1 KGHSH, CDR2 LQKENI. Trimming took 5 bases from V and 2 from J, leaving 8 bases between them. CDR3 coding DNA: TGTGCCAGCTCATTTGAGGTCACAGATACGCAGTATTTT. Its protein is CASSFEVTDTQYF.

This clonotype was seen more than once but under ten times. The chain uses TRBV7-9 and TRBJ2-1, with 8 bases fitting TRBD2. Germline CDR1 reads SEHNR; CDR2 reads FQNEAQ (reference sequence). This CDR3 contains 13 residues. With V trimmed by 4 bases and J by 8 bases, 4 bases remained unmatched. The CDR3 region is CASSWAGRDEQFF. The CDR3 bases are TGTGCCAGCAGCTGGGCCGGGAGGGATGAGCAGTTCTTC.

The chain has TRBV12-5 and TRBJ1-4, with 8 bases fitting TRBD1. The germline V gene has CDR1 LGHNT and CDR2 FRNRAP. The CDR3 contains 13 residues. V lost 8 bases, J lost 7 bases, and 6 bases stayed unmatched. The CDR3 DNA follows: TGTGCTAGTTCAGGGGGCTCGGGTGAAAAACTGTTTTTT. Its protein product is CASSGGSGEKLFF.

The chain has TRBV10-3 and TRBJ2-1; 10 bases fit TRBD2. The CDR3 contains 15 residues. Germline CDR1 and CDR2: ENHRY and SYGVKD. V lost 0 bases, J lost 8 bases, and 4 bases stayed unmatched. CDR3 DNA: TGTGCCATCAGTGAGTCCAGGACTAGCGGCGATGAGCAGTTCTTC. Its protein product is CAISESRTSGDEQFF.

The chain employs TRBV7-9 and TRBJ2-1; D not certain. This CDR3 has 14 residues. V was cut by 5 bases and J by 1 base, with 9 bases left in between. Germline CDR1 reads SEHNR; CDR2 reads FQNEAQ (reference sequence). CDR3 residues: CASSPDDSYNEQFF. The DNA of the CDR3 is TGTGCCAGCAGCCCCGACGATTCCTACAATGAGCAGTTCTTC.

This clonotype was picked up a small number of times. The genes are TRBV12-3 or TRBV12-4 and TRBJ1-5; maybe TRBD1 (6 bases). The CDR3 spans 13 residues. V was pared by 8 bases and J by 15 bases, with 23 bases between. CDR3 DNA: TGTGCCAGCCAGTCCGTGGGGGCCCCGGACCGGCATTTT. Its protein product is CASQSVGAPDRHF.

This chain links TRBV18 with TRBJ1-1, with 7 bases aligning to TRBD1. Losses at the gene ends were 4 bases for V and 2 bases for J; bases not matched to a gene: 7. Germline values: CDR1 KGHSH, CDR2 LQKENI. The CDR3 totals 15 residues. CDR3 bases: TGTGCCAGCTCACATAGTGACAGGGTCAACACTGAAGCTTTCTTT. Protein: CASSHSDRVNTEAFF.

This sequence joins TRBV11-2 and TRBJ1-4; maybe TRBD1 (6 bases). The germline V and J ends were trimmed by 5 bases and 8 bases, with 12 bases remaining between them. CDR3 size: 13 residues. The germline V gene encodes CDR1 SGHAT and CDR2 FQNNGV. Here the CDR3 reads CASSARTEEKLFF. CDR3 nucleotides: TGTGCCAGCAGCGCCCGGACAGAGGAAAAACTGTTTTTT.

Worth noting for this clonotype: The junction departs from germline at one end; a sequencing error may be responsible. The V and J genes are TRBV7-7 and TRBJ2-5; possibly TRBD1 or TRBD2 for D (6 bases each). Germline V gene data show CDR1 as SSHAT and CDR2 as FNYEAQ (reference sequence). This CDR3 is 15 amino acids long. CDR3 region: CASSLGGRGGQTQYF. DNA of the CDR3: TGTGCTAGCAGCTTAGGGGGGAGAGGGGGACAGACCCAGTACTTC.

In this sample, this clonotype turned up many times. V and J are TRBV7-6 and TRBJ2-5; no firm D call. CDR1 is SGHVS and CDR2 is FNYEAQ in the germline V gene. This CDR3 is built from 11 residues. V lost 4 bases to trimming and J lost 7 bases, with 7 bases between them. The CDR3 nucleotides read TGTGCCAGCAGCTCCTCGGGGACCCAGTACTTC. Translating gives CASSSSGTQYF.